Sequencing of this TCR beta chain was carried out in a study of metastatic and nonmetastatic thyroid tumors. The overall study: The comparison covered peripheral blood and tumor or nodule tissue in malignant and benign thyroid patients. The study, taken as a whole, reports: Versus benign nodules, malignant thyroid tumors reportedly had significantly higher TCR beta diversity, in blood and tumor.

Study processing details: The authors used CDR3 differences across clinicopathological groups to build a distant-metastasis classifier for papillary thyroid cancer. Using MiXCR, TCRdb reanalyzed the PCR reads. Clone size and V and J calls follow TCRdb, not the original study. The repertoire consists of about 43,000 clones, with roughly 3.2% occurring once and the leading ten covering approximately 9.8%. The V segment lost 7 bases and the J segment 9 bases; nucleotides outside the gene matches: 14. CDR1 is MNHNS, CDR2 SASEGT, per germline. The CDR3 length is 16 residues. Until they underwent thyroid surgery, no patient had received any treatment. There are many counts of this clone. Its specificity is unknown. Other DNA sequences in this specimen translate into the identical CDR3.

The genes are TRBV6-1 and TRBJ2-1; TRBD2 matches at 11 bases. The specimen sequenced was blood. The receptor's source is a female donor with papillary thyroid cancer or a benign thyroid nodule (not recorded which). Some clones in this sample may be carry-over from other donors' samples. DNA for the CDR3: TGTGCCAGCAATTGGCTAGCGGGAGGTTCTAAAGCTGAGCAGTTCTTC. Translation gives CASNWLAGGSKAEQFF.